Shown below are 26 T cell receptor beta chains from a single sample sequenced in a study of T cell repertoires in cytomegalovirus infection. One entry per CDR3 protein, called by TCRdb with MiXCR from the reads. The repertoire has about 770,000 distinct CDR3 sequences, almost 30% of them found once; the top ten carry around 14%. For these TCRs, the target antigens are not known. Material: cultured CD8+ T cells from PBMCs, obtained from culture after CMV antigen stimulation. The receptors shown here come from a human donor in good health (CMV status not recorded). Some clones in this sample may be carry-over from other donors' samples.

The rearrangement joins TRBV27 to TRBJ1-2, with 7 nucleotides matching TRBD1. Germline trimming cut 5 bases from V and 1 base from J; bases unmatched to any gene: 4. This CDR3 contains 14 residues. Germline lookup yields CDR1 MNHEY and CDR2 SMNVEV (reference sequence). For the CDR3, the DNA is TGTGCCAGCAGTGGGACAGATCTTAACTATGGCTACACCTTC. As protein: CASSGTDLNYGYTF.

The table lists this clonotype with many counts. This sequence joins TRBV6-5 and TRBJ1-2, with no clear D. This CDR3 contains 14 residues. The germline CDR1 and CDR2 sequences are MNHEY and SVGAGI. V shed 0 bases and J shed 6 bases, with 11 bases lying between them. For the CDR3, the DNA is TGTGCCAGCAGTTACTCTCCCAGGCTGGATGGCTACACCTTC. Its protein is CASSYSPRLDGYTF.

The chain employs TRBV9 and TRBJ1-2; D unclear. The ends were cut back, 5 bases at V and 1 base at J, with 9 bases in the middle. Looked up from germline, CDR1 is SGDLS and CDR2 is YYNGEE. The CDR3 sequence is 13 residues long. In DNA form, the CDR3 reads TGTGCCAGCAGGGGAGCAGTTAACTATGGCTACACCTTC. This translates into CASRGAVNYGYTF.

The CDR3 here is CASSPVTSGPNTGELFF. For the CDR3, the DNA is TGTGCCAGCAGCCCTGTGACTAGCGGCCCCAACACCGGGGAGCTGTTTTTT. V and J are TRBV7-9 and TRBJ2-2, with 9 bases that match TRBD2. The CDR3 is 17 amino acids. Trimming at V came to 5 bases and at J to 2 bases, leaving 9 bases not matched to a gene. Germline values: CDR1 SEHNR, CDR2 FQNEAQ (reference sequence).

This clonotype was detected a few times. The CDR3 region has the DNA TGTGCCAGCAGTTTAGGGACAGGGGCTGTAATCGAAGAGACCCAGTACTTC. Translated, it gives CASSLGTGAVIEETQYF. The chain links TRBV12-3 or TRBV12-4 to TRBJ2-5; 9 nucleotides align to TRBD1. The CDR3 is 17 amino acids. The ends lost 1 base at V and 3 bases at J; junction bases unmatched: 9.

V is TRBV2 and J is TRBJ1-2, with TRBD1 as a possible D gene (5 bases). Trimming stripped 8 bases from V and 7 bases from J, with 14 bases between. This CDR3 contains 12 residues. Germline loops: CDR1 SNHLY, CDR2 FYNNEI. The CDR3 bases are TGTGCCAGCCTACCGGGGGGGAGTGGCTACACCTTC. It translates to CASLPGGSGYTF.

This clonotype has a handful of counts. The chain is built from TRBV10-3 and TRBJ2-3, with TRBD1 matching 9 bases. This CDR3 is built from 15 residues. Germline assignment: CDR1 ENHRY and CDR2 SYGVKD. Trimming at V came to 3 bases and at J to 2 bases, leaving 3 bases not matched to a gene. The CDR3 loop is CAISDRDRVTDTQYF. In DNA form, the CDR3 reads TGTGCCATCAGTGACCGGGACAGGGTCACAGATACGCAGTATTTT.

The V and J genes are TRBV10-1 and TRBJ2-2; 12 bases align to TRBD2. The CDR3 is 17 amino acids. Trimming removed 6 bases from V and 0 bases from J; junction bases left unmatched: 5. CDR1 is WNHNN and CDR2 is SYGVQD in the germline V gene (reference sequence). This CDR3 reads CASSLLAGGANTGELFF. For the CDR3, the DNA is TGCGCCAGCAGCCTACTAGCGGGGGGCGCGAACACCGGGGAGCTGTTTTTT.

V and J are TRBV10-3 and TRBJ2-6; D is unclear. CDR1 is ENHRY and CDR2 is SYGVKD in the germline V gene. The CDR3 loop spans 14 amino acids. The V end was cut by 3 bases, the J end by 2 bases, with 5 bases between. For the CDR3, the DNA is TGTGCCATCAGTGATGGCGCTGGGGCCAACGTCCTGACTTTC. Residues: CAISDGAGANVLTF.

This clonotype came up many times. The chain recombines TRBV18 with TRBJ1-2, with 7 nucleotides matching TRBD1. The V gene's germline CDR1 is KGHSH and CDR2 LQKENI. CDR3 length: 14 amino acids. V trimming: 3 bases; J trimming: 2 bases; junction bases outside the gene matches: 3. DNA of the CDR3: TGTGCCAGCTCACCTAGGGGGCCCAACTATGGCTACACCTTC. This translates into CASSPRGPNYGYTF.

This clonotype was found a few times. CDR3 sequence reads: CASSEMDQPVGTDTQYF. The CDR3, as DNA: TGTGCCAGCAGTGAAATGGACCAGCCCGTGGGGACAGATACGCAGTATTTT. The rearrangement uses TRBV2 and TRBJ2-3; D gene unclear. Trimming shortened V by 2 bases and J by 3 bases, and 18 bases separated the two germline ends. Germline assignment: CDR1 SNHLY and CDR2 FYNNEI. CDR3 length equals 17 residues.

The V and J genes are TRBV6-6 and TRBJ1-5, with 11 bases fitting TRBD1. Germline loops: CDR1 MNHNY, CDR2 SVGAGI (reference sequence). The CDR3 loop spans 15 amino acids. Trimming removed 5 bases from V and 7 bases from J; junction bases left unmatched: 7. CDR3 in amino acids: CASSPAGTGGQPQHF. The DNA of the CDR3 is TGTGCCAGCAGTCCCGCCGGGACAGGGGGACAGCCCCAGCATTTT.

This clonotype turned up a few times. CDR3 amino acids: CASSPRQSGTGELFF. DNA of the CDR3: TGTGCCAGCAGCCCAAGACAGTCGGGCACCGGGGAGCTGTTTTTT. The chain carries TRBV11-3 and TRBJ2-2, with a possible D match to TRBD1 (5 bases). Trimming took off 5 bases at V and 4 bases at J, with 14 bases between the two ends. Germline loops: CDR1 SGHNT, CDR2 YENEEA. This CDR3 has 15 amino acids.

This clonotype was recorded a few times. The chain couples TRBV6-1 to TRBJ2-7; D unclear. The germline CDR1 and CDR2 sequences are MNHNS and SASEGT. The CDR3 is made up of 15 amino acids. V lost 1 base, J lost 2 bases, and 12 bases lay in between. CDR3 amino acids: CASSEVIQVAYEQYF. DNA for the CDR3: TGTGCCAGCAGTGAAGTAATCCAGGTAGCCTACGAGCAGTACTTC.

CDR3 sequence reads: CASSQDSTPYNEQFF. The CDR3 nucleotides are TGCGCCAGCAGCCAAGATTCGACACCTTACAATGAGCAGTTCTTC. The chain recombines TRBV4-3 with TRBJ2-1; D ambiguous. Germline CDR1 LGHNA, CDR2 YSLEER. The CDR3 sequence is 15 residues long. Trimming took 0 bases from V and 4 from J, leaving 10 bases between them.

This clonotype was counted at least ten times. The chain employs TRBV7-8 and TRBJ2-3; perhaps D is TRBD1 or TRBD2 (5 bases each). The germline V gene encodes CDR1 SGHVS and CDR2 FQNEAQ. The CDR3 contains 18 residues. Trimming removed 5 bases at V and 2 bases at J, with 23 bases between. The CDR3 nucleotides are TGTGCCAGCAGCCGTATCGCCAGGGACGGCGGACACACAGATACGCAGTATTTT. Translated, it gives CASSRIARDGGHTDTQYF.

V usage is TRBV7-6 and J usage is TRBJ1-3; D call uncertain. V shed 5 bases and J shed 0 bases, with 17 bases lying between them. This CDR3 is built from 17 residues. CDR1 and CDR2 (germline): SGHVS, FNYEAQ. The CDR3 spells CASSPPASTSSGNTIYF. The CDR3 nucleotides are TGTGCCAGCAGCCCGCCCGCCAGTACTAGCTCTGGAAACACCATATATTTT.

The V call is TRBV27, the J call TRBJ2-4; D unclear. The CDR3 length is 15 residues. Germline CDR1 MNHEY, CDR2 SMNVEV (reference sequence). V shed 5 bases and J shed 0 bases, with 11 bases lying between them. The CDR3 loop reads CASSGGSLAKNIQYF. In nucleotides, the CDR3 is TGTGCCAGCAGTGGCGGATCACTAGCCAAAAACATTCAGTACTTC.

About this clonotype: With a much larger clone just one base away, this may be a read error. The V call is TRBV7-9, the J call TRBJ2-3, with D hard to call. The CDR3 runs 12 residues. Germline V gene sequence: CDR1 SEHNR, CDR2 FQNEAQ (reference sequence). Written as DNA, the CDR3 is TGTGCCAGCTCCCCACTGGCAGATGCGCAGTATTTT. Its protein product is CASSPLADAQYF.

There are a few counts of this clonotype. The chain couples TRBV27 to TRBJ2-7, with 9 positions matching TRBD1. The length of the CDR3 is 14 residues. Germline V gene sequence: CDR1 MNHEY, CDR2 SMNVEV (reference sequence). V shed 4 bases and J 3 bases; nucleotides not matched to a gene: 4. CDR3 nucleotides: TGTGCCAGCAGTTGGACAGGGGATCTCTACGAGCAGTACTTC. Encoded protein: CASSWTGDLYEQYF.

The CDR3 here is CASSFRLESTDTQYF. The CDR3 bases are TGTGCCAGCAGTTTTCGGTTGGAAAGCACAGATACGCAGTATTTT. The chain employs TRBV28 and TRBJ2-3, with unresolved D. The ends were cut back, 3 bases at V and 0 bases at J, with 10 bases in the middle. The CDR3 sequence is 15 residues long. Germline V lookup: CDR1 MDHEN, CDR2 SYDVKM.

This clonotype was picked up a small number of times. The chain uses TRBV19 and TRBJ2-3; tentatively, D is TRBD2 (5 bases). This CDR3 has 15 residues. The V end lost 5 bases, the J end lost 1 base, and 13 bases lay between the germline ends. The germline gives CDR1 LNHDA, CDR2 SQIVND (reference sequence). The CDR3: CASSSTDWGTDTQYF. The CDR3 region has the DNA TGTGCCAGTAGTTCGACGGACTGGGGCACAGATACGCAGTATTTT.

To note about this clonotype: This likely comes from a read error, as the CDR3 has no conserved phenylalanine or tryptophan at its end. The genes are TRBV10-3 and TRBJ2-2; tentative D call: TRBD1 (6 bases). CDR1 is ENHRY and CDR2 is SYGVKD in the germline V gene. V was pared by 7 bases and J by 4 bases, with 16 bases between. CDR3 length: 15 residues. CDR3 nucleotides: TGTGCCATCAAAGTGGACAGTACCTTCACCGGGGAGCTGTTTTCT. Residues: CAIKVDSTFTGELFS.

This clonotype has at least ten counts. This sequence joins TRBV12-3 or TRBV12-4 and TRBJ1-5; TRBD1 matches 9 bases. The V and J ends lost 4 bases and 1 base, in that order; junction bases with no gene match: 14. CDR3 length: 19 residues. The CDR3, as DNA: TGTGCCAGCAGTTGGGACAGGGAAGTTTTGGTTTCGAGCAATCAGCCCCAGCATTTT. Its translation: CASSWDREVLVSSNQPQHF.

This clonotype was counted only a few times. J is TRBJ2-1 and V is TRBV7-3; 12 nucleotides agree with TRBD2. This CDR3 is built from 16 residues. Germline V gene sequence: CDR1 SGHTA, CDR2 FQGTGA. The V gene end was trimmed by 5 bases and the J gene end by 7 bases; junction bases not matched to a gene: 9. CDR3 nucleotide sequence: TGTGCCAGCAGCCGACTAGCGGGGGAAGATCGGAATGAGCAGTTCTTC. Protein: CASSRLAGEDRNEQFF. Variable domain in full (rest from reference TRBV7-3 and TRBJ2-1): GAGVSQTPSNKVTEKGKYVELRCDPISGHTALYWYRQSLGQGPEFLIYFQGTGAADDSGLPNDRFFAVRPEGSVSTLKIQRTERGDSAVYLCASSRLAGEDRNEQFFGPGTRLTVL.

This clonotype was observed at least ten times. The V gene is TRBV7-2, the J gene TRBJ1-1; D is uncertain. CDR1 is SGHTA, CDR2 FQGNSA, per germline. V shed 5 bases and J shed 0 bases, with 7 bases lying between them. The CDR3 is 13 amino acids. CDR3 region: CASSNGLNTEAFF. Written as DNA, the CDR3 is TGTGCCAGCAGCAATGGGCTGAACACTGAAGCTTTCTTT.